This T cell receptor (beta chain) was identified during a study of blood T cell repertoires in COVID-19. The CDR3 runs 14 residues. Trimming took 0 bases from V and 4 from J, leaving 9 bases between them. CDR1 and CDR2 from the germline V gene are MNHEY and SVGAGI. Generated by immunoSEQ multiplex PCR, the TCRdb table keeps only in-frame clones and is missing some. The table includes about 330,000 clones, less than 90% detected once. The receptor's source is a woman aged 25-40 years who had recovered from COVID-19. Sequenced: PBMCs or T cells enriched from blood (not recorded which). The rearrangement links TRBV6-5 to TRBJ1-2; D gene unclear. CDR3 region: CASSYSSTIYGYTF. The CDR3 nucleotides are TGTGCCAGCAGTTACTCGAGTACCATCTATGGCTACACCTTC.